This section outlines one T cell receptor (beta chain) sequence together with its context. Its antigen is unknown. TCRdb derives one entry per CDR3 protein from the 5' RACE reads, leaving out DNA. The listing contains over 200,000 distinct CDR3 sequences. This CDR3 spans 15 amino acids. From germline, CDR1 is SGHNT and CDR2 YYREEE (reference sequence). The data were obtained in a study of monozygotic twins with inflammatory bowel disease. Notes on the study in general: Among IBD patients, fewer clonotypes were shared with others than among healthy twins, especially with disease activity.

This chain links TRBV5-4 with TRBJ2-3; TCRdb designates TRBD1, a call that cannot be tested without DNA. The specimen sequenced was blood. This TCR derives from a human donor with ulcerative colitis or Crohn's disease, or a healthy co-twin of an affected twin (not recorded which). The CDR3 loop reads CASSSPGPPPDTQYF.